These 7 T cell receptor beta chains share one sample of origin, sequenced in a study of shared clonotypes between healthy human individuals (dated by TCRdb to about 2020). The method behind the library was the immunoSEQ multiplex PCR assay. This immuneACCESS table, as held by TCRdb, lists in-frame sequences with V and J called but not all clones. Of the missing ones, under half trace to an unresolved V gene in checked studies; the others have no known cause. This sample holds a few hundred thousand clones; roughly 78% were observed only once. The ten largest clones capture about 12% of the sample. The specimen was PBMCs. The receptors stem from a woman aged 40 to 50 in good health. Some clones in this sample may be carry-over from other donors' samples.

J is TRBJ2-2 and V is TRBV6-1; 10 bases are a match to TRBD1. The CDR3 spans 15 residues. The germline V gene has CDR1 MNHNS and CDR2 SASEGT. J was trimmed by 5 bases and V by 8 bases; bases with no gene match: 8. CDR3 DNA: TGTGCCAGCCAGACCGGGACAGGGGTAACCGGGGAGCTGTTTTTT. Translation gives CASQTGTGVTGELFF.

This clone was seen just once. The genes are TRBV5-1 and TRBJ1-1; D unresolved. Germline assignment: CDR1 SGHRS and CDR2 YFSETQ. With 3 bases removed from V and 0 bases from J, the gap between germline ends came to 9 bases. The CDR3 runs to 14 residues. The chain's CDR3 is CASSYTIMNTEAFF. CDR3 DNA: TGCGCCAGCAGCTACACTATCATGAACACTGAAGCTTTCTTT.

With regard to this clone: A read error is likely here: a far larger clone is one base away. This chain links TRBV10-1 with TRBJ2-7; D may be TRBD1 (5 bases). Germline V gives CDR1 WNHNN, CDR2 SYGVQD (reference sequence). CDR3 length: 15 residues. Trimming stripped 0 bases from V and 7 bases from J, with 16 bases between. CDR3: CASSESGWGFGEQYF. CDR3 DNA: TGCGCCAGCAGTGAGTCGGGCTGGGGCTTCGGTGAGCAGTACTTC.

This clone was detected only once. V is TRBV21-1 and J is TRBJ1-4; the table calls TRBD1, which could not be checked here. TRBV21-1 is an annotated pseudogene. The length of the CDR3 is 15 residues. The CDR3 is CASSTMTGLNEKLFF. The CDR3 region has the DNA TGTGCCAGCAGCACCATGACAGGGTTAAATGAAAAACTGTTTTTT.

The CDR3 nucleotides read TGTGCCAGTAGGTCTACCGGGACCTACGAGCAGTACTTC. Protein product: CASRSTGTYEQYF. The V gene is TRBV19, the J gene TRBJ2-7; tentative D call: TRBD2 (5 bases). CDR1 and CDR2 (germline): LNHDA, SQIVND (reference sequence). V dropped 6 bases and J dropped 2 bases, with 11 bases sitting between them. This CDR3 comprises 13 residues.

This clone was counted a few times. Other DNA sequences from this sample encode an identical CDR3 as well. The V and J genes are TRBV6-1 and TRBJ2-7; 10 bases fit TRBD2. Germline V gene sequence: CDR1 MNHNS, CDR2 SASEGT. This CDR3 is 13 amino acids long. Losses at the gene ends were 8 bases for V and 2 bases for J; bases not matched to a gene: 3. CDR3 nucleotides: TGTGCCAGCGGGACTAGCGAAACCTACGAGCAGTACTTC. Protein: CASGTSETYEQYF.

The rearrangement uses TRBV6-6 and TRBJ2-7; D possibly uses TRBD1 or TRBD2 (6 bases each). Trimming cost V 0 bases and J 3 bases, with 15 bases left between them. CDR1 and CDR2 (germline): MNHNY, SVGAGI (reference sequence). The CDR3 has 16 residues. The CDR3 DNA is TGTGCCAGCAGTTACTCTGGAGGGGGTTTGTACTACGAGCAGTACTTC. This sequence encodes CASSYSGGGLYYEQYF.